This T cell receptor beta chain was recovered during a study of somatic mutations in cytotoxic T cells in rheumatoid arthritis. TCRdb's copy holds only in-frame clones and misses some; the assay was immunoSEQ multiplex PCR. The profile shows fewer than 25,000 clones, roughly four fifths of them singletons. CDR1 and CDR2 (germline): SNHLY, FYNNEI. CDR3 length equals 13 residues. J gave up 10 bases and V 8 bases, and 11 bases lay outside the gene matches. The rearrangement uses TRBV2 and TRBJ2-1; the match to TRBD2 covers 7 bases. The sample was CD8+ T cells sorted from blood. The source of this sequence is a woman aged 45-60 years in good health. CDR3 DNA: TGTGCCAGCGGATGGACTAGTCATCGGGAGCAGTTCTTC. This gives the protein CASGWTSHREQFF.